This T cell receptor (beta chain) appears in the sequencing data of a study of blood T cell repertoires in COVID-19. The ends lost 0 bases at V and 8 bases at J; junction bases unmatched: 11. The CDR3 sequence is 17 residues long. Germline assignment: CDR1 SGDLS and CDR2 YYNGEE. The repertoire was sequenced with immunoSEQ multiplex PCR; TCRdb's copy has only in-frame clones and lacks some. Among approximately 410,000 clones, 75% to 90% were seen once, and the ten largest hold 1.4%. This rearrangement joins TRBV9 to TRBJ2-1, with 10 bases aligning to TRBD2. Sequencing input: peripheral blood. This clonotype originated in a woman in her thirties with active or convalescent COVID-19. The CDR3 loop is CASSVGRPVLAGDEQFF. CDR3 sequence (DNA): TGTGCCAGCAGCGTAGGGAGACCGGTGCTAGCGGGAGATGAGCAGTTCTTC.